This T cell receptor beta chain was sequenced during a study of Ad26.COV2.S vaccination and SARS-CoV-2 variants. Whole-study context: Ad26.COV2.S, an intramuscular injection, was given once or twice 56 days apart. The study's findings and limits: Following vaccination, spike-specific CD8+ and CD4+ T cell responses reportedly exhibited substantial breadth.

Treatment specified: 15 to 20 received Ad26.COV2.S at low or high dose, single or two shots; 5 received placebo; per-sample allocation not given. On day 63 after the first injection, vaccine and placebo recipients gave samples. An Ad26 vector was used to express Wuhan-strain SARS-CoV-2 spike as the vaccine. This clone was observed a single time. Its antigen is not identified. Repertoires were generated with immunoSEQ multiplex PCR, while TCRdb's copy carries only in-frame clones and drops some. The table shows 350,000 to 550,000 clones, with 89% occurring only once. The CDR3 loop spans 16 amino acids. The germline CDR1 and CDR2 sequences are LGHNA and YNFKEQ. V lost 0 bases and J 3 bases, leaving 12 bases between the germline ends.

This material consisted of peripheral blood, taken in a trial of Ad26.COV2.S vaccine versus placebo. The chain carries TRBV4-2 and TRBJ1-3; no definite D call. The sequence was collected from a person aged 18 to 65 who received the Ad26.COV2.S COVID-19 vaccine or a placebo. The CDR3 DNA is TGTGCCAGCAGCCAAGAGGAGTCCAGGCATGGAAACACCATATATTTT. As protein: CASSQEESRHGNTIYF.